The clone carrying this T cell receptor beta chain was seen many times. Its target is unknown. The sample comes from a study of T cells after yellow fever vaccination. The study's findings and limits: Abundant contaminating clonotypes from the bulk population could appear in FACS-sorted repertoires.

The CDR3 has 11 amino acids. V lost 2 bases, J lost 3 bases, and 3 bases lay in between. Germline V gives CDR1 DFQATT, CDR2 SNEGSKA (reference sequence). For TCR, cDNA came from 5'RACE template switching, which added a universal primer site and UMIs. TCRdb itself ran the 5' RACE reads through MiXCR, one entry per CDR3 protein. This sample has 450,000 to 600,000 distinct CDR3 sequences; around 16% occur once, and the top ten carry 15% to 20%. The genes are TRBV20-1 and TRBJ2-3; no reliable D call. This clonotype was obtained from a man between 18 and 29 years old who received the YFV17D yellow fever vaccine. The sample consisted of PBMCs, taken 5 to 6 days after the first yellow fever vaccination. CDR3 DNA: TGCAGTGCTAGATGGACAGATACGCAGTATTTT. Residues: CSARWTDTQYF.